The 25 T cell receptor beta chains reported below all come from one sample, sequenced in a study of T cell repertoires in cytomegalovirus infection. The antigens these receptors bind are not known. TCRdb re-called the reads through MiXCR, storing one row per CDR3 protein. The repertoire holds around 89,000 distinct CDR3 sequences, around 28% seen once, with approximately 75% in the top ten. The sample in question was CD8+ T cells from cultured PBMCs, obtained from culture after CMV antigen stimulation. The receptors were sampled from a human donor in good health (CMV status not recorded). Some clones in this sample may be carry-over from other donors' samples.

V is TRBV4-1 and J is TRBJ2-3, with 13 bases matching TRBD2. This CDR3 spans 18 amino acids. The germline CDR1 and CDR2 sequences are MGHRA and YSYEKL. The V and J ends lost 4 bases and 3 bases, in that order; junction bases with no gene match: 10. The DNA for the CDR3 is TGCGCCAGCAGCCCCACACCGACTAGCGGGGGGTTGACAGATACGCAGTATTTT. This encodes CASSPTPTSGGLTDTQYF.

The table lists this clonotype with a few counts. The chain employs TRBV4-1 and TRBJ2-2; no reliable D call. This CDR3 contains 13 residues. CDR1 and CDR2 (germline): MGHRA, YSYEKL. The V and J ends lost 1 base and 7 bases respectively, with 7 bases between them. CDR3: CASSQAGSGELFF. In nucleotides, the CDR3 is TGCGCCAGCAGCCAAGCGGGTAGCGGGGAGCTGTTTTTT.

This chain joins TRBV7-9 and TRBJ2-5; D possibly uses TRBD1 or TRBD2 (5 bases each). CDR1 is SEHNR, CDR2 FQNEAQ, per germline (reference sequence). The V and J ends lost 1 base and 2 bases respectively, with 11 bases between them. The CDR3 is 15 residues long. CDR3 in DNA: TGTGCCAGCAGCTTAGGGGACCAGAAGCAAGAGACCCAGTACTTC. This gives the protein CASSLGDQKQETQYF.

CDR3 in amino acids: CASSWESAITHNAPDTDTQYF. The CDR3 DNA is TGTGCCAGCAGTTGGGAGAGCGCAATCACACACAACGCGCCCGACACAGATACGCAGTATTTT. The chain uses TRBV12-3 or TRBV12-4 and TRBJ2-3; perhaps TRBD2 as D (5 bases). CDR3 length: 21 amino acids. V was cut by 4 bases and J by 2 bases, with 31 bases left in between.

This clonotype was seen more than once but under ten times. The chain employs TRBV5-1 and TRBJ1-1, with TRBD1 matching over 7 bases. The CDR3 runs 15 residues. CDR1 and CDR2 from the germline V gene are SGHRS and YFSETQ. J lost 4 bases, V lost 4 bases, and 10 bases had no gene match. CDR3 in DNA: TGCGCCAGCAGCAAAACAGGGGAAATTTCCACTGAAGCTTTCTTT. Encoded protein: CASSKTGEISTEAFF.

The chain carries TRBV2 and TRBJ2-1; D is uncertain. CDR1 is SNHLY, CDR2 FYNNEI, per germline. This CDR3 has 15 amino acids. The V end lost 2 bases, the J end lost 6 bases, and 14 bases lay between the germline ends. CDR3 sequence: CASSELPSGGNEQFF. The DNA of the CDR3 is TGTGCCAGCAGTGAACTCCCCTCAGGCGGCAATGAGCAGTTCTTC.

The chain has TRBV7-9 and TRBJ2-1, with D tentatively TRBD1 or TRBD2 (6 bases each). V was cut by 1 base and J by 4 bases, with 11 bases left in between. CDR1 is SEHNR and CDR2 is FQNEAQ in the germline V gene (reference sequence). This CDR3 contains 15 residues. CDR3: CASSLGGGQYNEQFF. DNA for the CDR3: TGTGCCAGCAGCTTAGGTGGGGGGCAGTACAATGAGCAGTTCTTC.

The chain is built from TRBV7-9 and TRBJ2-7; D possibly corresponds to TRBD1 (6 bases). The CDR3 spans 14 residues. The V and J ends lost 1 base and 3 bases respectively, with 10 bases between them. The V gene's germline CDR1 is SEHNR and CDR2 FQNEAQ (reference sequence). The CDR3, as DNA: TGTGCCAGCAGCTTAGGCGGACAGTTCTACGAGCAGTACTTC. This sequence encodes CASSLGGQFYEQYF.

This clonotype was counted between two and nine times. This chain connects TRBV6-5 to TRBJ1-1; weak D call: TRBD1 (6 bases). The CDR3 has 14 residues. Germline CDR1 MNHEY, CDR2 SVGAGI. With 2 bases removed from V and 5 bases from J, the gap between germline ends came to 12 bases. In nucleotides, the CDR3 is TGTGCCAGCAGTTACGGGGGGCTCGGGACTGAAGCTTTCTTT. Residues: CASSYGGLGTEAFF.

CDR3 nucleotides: TGTGCCAGCAGACCCACGCGGGGAGTAGATACGCAGTATTTT. It codes for CASRPTRGVDTQYF. The chain has TRBV6-5 and TRBJ2-3; a weak D match, TRBD2 (6 bases). This CDR3 has 14 residues. V lost 6 bases and J lost 5, with 15 bases in between. Germline V gene lookup returns CDR1 MNHEY and CDR2 SVGAGI.

A note on this clonotype: A clone one base away is much larger, so this may be a read error. The V call is TRBV6-2 or TRBV6-3, the J call TRBJ2-3; 8 bases align to TRBD1. The germline V gene has CDR1 MNHEY and CDR2 SVGEGT. This CDR3 has 15 residues. Trimming at V came to 2 bases and at J to 2 bases, leaving 3 bases not matched to a gene. This CDR3 is CASSYGQGNTDTQYF. The CDR3 DNA follows: TGTGCCAGCAGTTACGGACAGGGAAACACAGATACGCAGTATTTT.

This clonotype occurred a few times. CDR3 in DNA: TGTGCCAGCCCCAGGCGCGTCTCTGGGGCCAACGTCCTGACTTTC. This codes for CASPRRVSGANVLTF. This chain links TRBV7-9 with TRBJ2-6; D gene ambiguous. CDR3 length: 15 residues. The germline V gene encodes CDR1 SEHNR and CDR2 FQNEAQ (reference sequence). The V gene lost 8 bases and the J gene lost 0 bases, with 11 bases spanning the gap. Variable domain in full (rest from reference TRBV7-9 and TRBJ2-6): DTGVSQNPRHKITKRGQNVTFRCDPISEHNRLYWYRQTLGQGPEFLTYFQNEAQLEKSRLLSDRFSAERPKGSFSTLEIQRTEQGDSAMYLCASPRRVSGANVLTFGAGSRLTVL.

The chain combines TRBV12-3 or TRBV12-4 with TRBJ2-2; D not certain. The ends were cut back, 8 bases at V and 3 bases at J, with 7 bases in the middle. The CDR3 runs to 12 residues. CDR3 DNA sequence: TGTGCCAGCCTATTGGACACCGGGGAGCTGTTTTTT. This encodes CASLLDTGELFF.

There are a few counts of this clonotype. This chain joins TRBV2 and TRBJ2-3; D could derive from TRBD1 or TRBD2 (5 bases each). The germline gives CDR1 SNHLY, CDR2 FYNNEI. This CDR3 contains 13 residues. V was shortened by 3 bases and J by 4 bases, with 8 bases between the two germline ends. CDR3 coding DNA: TGTGCCAGCAGTGATCGGGGCCCAGATACGCAGTATTTT. Translation gives CASSDRGPDTQYF.

A remark on this clonotype: The DNA is omitted, as the CDR3 cannot be located on it reliably, and the CDR3 follows TCRdb's listing. The chain recombines TRBV12-3 or TRBV12-4 with TRBJ1-6. Counting both end residues, the CDR3 totals 13 amino acids. The CDR3 here is CASSTSTASPLHF.

The chain links TRBV27 to TRBJ1-1; tentatively, D is TRBD1 (6 bases). CDR1 MNHEY and CDR2 SMNVEV come from the germline V gene (reference sequence). V was cut by 7 bases and J by 2 bases, with 11 bases left in between. This CDR3 contains 13 residues. In DNA form, the CDR3 reads TGTGCCAGCACTCGGGGGCCCAACACTGAAGCTTTCTTT. It is translated as CASTRGPNTEAFF.

The rearrangement links TRBV20-1 to TRBJ1-1; a possible D gene is TRBD1 (5 bases). The V gene's germline CDR1 is DFQATT and CDR2 SNEGSKA (reference sequence). The CDR3 covers 12 residues. V was cut by 1 base and J by 5 bases, with 8 bases left in between. The CDR3 is CSARGRETEAFF. CDR3 nucleotide sequence: TGCAGTGCTAGAGGCAGGGAGACTGAAGCTTTCTTT.

The genes are TRBV27 and TRBJ1-1; unclear D gene. The CDR3 covers 13 residues. Per germline, CDR1 MNHEY and CDR2 SMNVEV (reference sequence). Trimming cost V 6 bases and J 4 bases, with 12 bases left between them. Written as DNA, the CDR3 is TGTGCCAGCAGCCCGGAACAGTCCACTGAAGCTTTCTTT. Protein product: CASSPEQSTEAFF.

V and J are TRBV24-1 and TRBJ2-3; 12 bases line up with TRBD1. The CDR3 length is 18 residues. Losses at the gene ends were 3 bases for V and 3 bases for J; bases not matched to a gene: 9. Germline-derived CDR1 and CDR2 are KGHDR and SFDVKD. CDR3 region: CATSDSGTGGMRTDTQYF. DNA of the CDR3: TGTGCCACCAGTGATAGTGGGACAGGGGGCATGAGAACAGATACGCAGTATTTT.

The chain is built from TRBV13 and TRBJ2-7; 10 positions match TRBD1. V trimming: 4 bases; J trimming: 6 bases; junction bases outside the gene matches: 9. This CDR3 has 15 residues. Germline CDR1 reads PRHDT; CDR2 reads FYEKMQ (reference sequence). This chain's CDR3 is CASSSTGGSLREQYF. CDR3 nucleotide sequence: TGTGCCAGCAGCTCGACAGGGGGCTCTCTTCGCGAGCAGTACTTC.

The chain carries TRBV10-3 and TRBJ1-2; maybe TRBD1 (5 bases). Per germline, CDR1 ENHRY and CDR2 SYGVKD. Trimming cost V 0 bases and J 4 bases, with 15 bases left between them. The CDR3 is 16 amino acids. CDR3: CAISESSGPGPYGYTF. The CDR3 DNA sequence: TGTGCCATCAGTGAGTCCTCGGGACCAGGGCCCTATGGCTACACCTTC.

J is TRBJ1-3 and V is TRBV10-3; the D is unclear. Germline V gives CDR1 ENHRY, CDR2 SYGVKD. The CDR3 has 15 amino acids. V dropped 7 bases and J dropped 4 bases, with 17 bases sitting between them. Written as DNA, the CDR3 is TGTGCCATCACCGGGCCAGAGGGAGCAGGAAACACCATATATTTT. It codes for CAITGPEGAGNTIYF.

The count of this clonotype is one. The rearrangement uses TRBV7-3 and TRBJ2-5, with D perhaps matching TRBD1 or TRBD2 (5 bases each). This CDR3 comprises 15 residues. CDR1 and CDR2 (germline): SGHTA, FQGTGA. Trimming removed 0 bases at V and 5 bases at J, with 13 bases between. CDR3 nucleotides: TGTGCCAGCAGCTTAACTTCGGGACCCCGGGAGACCCAGTACTTC. It specifies CASSLTSGPRETQYF.

CDR3 bases: TGCGCCAGCAGTACGGCCGGGACAGACTACGAGCAGTACTTC. Its protein is CASSTAGTDYEQYF. The genes are TRBV5-1 and TRBJ2-7, with 7 positions matching TRBD1. Germline V gene lookup returns CDR1 SGHRS and CDR2 YFSETQ. V shed 5 bases, J shed 3 bases, and the junction held 8 bases outside the gene matches. The length of the CDR3 is 14 residues.

This clonotype was detected ten times or more. V gene TRBV20-1 combines with J gene TRBJ2-3; 9 bases fit TRBD2. After removal of 3 bases from V and 2 bases from J, the junction contained 6 bases not matched to a gene. Germline values: CDR1 DFQATT, CDR2 SNEGSKA (reference sequence). The CDR3 consists of 15 residues. In DNA, the CDR3 is TGCAGTGCTAGTGTTCTAGCGGGGTTCACAGATACGCAGTATTTT. Protein sequence: CSASVLAGFTDTQYF.